Below, one T cell receptor (beta chain) is given with its context. This entry belongs to a study of cytomegalovirus exposure and HLA in healthy donors. CDR3 length equals 14 residues. The V gene lost 2 bases and the J gene lost 0 bases, with 7 bases spanning the gap. Germline loops: CDR1 PRHDT, CDR2 FYEKMQ (reference sequence). The PCR was carried out with 60 Vbeta primers and 13 Jbeta primers. The repertoire was sequenced with immunoSEQ multiplex PCR; TCRdb's copy has only in-frame clones and lacks some. In the table there are 150,000 or so clones, 75% to 85% of which are singletons. The source is a man aged 25-45 years in good health and CMV-seropositive. The source material was PBMCs. The V call is TRBV13, the J call TRBJ1-1; D gene ambiguous. CDR3: CASSLREMNTEAFF. CDR3 nucleotides: TGTGCCAGCAGCTTAAGGGAGATGAACACTGAAGCTTTCTTT.